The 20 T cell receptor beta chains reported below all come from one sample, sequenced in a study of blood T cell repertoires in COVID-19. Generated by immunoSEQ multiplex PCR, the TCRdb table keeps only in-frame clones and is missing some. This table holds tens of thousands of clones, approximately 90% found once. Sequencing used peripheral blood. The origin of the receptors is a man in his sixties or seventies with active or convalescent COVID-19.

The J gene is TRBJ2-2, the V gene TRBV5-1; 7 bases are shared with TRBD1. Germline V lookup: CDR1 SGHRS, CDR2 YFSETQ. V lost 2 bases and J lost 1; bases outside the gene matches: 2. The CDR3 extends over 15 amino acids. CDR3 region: CASSFGTENTGELFF. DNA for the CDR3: TGCGCCAGCAGCTTCGGGACAGAGAACACCGGGGAGCTGTTTTTT.

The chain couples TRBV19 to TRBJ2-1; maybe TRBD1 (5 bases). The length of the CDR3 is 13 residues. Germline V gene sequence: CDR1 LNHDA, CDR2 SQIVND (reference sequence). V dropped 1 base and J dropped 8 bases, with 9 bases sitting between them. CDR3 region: CASSIGRVYEQFF. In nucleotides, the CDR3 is TGTGCCAGTAGTATAGGCAGGGTCTATGAGCAGTTCTTC.

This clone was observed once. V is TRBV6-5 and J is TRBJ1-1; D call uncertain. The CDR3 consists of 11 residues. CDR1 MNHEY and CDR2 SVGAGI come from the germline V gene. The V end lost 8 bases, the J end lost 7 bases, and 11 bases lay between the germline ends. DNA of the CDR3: TGTGCCAGCTCTAAGTCCGGTGAAGCTTTCTTT. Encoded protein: CASSKSGEAFF.

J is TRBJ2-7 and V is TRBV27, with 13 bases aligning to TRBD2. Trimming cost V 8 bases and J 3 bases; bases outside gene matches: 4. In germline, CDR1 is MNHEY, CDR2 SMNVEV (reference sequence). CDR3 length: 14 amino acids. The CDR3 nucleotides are TGTGCCAGCTGCGGGACTAGCGGGATCTACGAGCAGTACTTC. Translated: CASCGTSGIYEQYF.

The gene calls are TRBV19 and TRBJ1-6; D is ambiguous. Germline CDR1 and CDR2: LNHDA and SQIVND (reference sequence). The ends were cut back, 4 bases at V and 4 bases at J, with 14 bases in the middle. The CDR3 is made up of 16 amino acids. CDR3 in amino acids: CASSSPPGTYNSPLHF. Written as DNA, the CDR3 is TGTGCCAGTAGTAGCCCTCCGGGAACTTATAATTCACCCCTCCACTTT.

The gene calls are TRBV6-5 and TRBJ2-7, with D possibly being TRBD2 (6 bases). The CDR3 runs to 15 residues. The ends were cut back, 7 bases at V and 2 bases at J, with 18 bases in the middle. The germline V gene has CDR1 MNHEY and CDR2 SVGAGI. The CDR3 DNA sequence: TGTGCCAGCACCCCCCCGGGGGTATCAACCTACGAGCAGTACTTC. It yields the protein CASTPPGVSTYEQYF.

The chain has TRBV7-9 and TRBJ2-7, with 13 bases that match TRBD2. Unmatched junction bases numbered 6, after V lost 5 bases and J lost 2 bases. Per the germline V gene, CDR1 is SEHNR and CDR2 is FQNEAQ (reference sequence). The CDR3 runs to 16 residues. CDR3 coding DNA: TGTGCCAGCAGCGGGACTAGCGGGATTTCTCCCTACGAGCAGTACTTC. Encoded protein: CASSGTSGISPYEQYF.

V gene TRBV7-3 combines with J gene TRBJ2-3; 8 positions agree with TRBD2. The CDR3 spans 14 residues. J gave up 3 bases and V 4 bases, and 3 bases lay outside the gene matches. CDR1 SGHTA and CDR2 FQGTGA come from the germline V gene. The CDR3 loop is CASSSGTRTDTQYF. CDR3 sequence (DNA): TGTGCCAGCAGCTCCGGGACTAGGACAGATACGCAGTATTTT.

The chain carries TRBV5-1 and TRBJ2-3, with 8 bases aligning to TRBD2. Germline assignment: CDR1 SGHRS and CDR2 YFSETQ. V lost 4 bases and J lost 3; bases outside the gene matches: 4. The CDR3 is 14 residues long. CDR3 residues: CASSLSGSTDTQYF. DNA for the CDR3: TGCGCCAGCAGCCTGAGCGGGAGTACAGATACGCAGTATTTT.

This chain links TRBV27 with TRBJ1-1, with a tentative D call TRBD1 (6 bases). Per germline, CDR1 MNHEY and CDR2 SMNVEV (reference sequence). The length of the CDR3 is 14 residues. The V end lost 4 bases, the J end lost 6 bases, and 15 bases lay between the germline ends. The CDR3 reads CASSSHLQGSEAFF. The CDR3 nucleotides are TGTGCCAGCAGTTCACACTTACAGGGTTCTGAAGCTTTCTTT.

The CDR3 bases are TGTGCCAGCAGCATTAGCGGGACTGGGGTAGATACGCAGTATTTT. The encoded protein is CASSISGTGVDTQYF. The chain recombines TRBV9 with TRBJ2-3; TRBD2 matches 8 bases. There are 15 residues in the CDR3. V gave up 4 bases and J gave up 5 bases; unmatched junction bases: 9. CDR1 SGDLS and CDR2 YYNGEE come from the germline V gene.

Here the CDR3 DNA reads TGTGCCCGCCGCGTCGGGGGGGGGCGGAGCTCCTACGAGCAGTACTTC. The encoded protein is CARRVGGGRSSYEQYF. The V and J genes are TRBV9 and TRBJ2-7, with 8 bases lining up with TRBD2. V gave up 10 bases and J gave up 0 bases; unmatched junction bases: 15. Germline CDR1 reads SGDLS; CDR2 reads YYNGEE. The CDR3 consists of 16 residues.

In DNA, the CDR3 is TGTGCCAGCAGTGAGGGACAGGGTCTTGGCTATGGCTACACCTTC. Protein: CASSEGQGLGYGYTF. The chain joins TRBV6-1 to TRBJ1-2; 9 bases fit TRBD1. From germline, CDR1 is MNHNS and CDR2 SASEGT. The CDR3 runs 15 residues. Losses at the gene ends were 3 bases for V and 4 bases for J; bases not matched to a gene: 6.

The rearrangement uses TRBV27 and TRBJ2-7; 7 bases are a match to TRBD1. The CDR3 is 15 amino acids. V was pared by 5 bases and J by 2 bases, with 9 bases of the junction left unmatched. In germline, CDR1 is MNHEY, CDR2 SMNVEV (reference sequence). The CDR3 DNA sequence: TGTGCCAGCAGTCCTTTCAGGGGGAGCCCCTACGAGCAGTACTTC. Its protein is CASSPFRGSPYEQYF.

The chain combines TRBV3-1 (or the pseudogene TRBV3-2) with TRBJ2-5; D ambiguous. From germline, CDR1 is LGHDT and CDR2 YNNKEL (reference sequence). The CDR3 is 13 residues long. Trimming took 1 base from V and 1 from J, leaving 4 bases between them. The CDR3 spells CASSQGRQETQYF. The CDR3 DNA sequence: TGTGCCAGCAGCCAAGGTCGCCAAGAGACCCAGTACTTC.

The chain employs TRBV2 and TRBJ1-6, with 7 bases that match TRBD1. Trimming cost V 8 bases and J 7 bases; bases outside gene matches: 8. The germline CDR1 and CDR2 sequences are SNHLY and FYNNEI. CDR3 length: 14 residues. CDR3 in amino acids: CASGPRGGNSPLHF. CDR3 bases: TGTGCCAGCGGCCCGAGAGGGGGCAATTCACCCCTCCACTTT.

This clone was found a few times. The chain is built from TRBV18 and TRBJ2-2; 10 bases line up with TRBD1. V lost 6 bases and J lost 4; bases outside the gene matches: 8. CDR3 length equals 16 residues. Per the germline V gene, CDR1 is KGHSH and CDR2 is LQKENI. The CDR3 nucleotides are TGTGCCAGCTCCGTTGACAGGGGGCCGATCACCGGGGAGCTGTTTTTT. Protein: CASSVDRGPITGELFF.

CDR3 DNA sequence: TGTGCCAGCAGTTCTCTCCGGGATACCTACGAGCAGTACTTC. As protein: CASSSLRDTYEQYF. This chain connects TRBV25-1 to TRBJ2-7; D possibly corresponds to TRBD2 (5 bases). Germline V gene lookup returns CDR1 MGHDK and CDR2 SYGVNS. V was shortened by 5 bases and J by 2 bases, with 13 bases between the two germline ends. This CDR3 has 14 residues.

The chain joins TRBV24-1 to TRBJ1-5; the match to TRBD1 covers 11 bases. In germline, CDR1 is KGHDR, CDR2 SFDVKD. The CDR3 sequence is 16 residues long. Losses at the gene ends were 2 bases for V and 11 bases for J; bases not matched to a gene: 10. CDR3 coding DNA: TGTGCCACCAGTGATTCCGGGACAGGGGGTTTGAGGGCCCAGCATTTT. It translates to CATSDSGTGGLRAQHF.

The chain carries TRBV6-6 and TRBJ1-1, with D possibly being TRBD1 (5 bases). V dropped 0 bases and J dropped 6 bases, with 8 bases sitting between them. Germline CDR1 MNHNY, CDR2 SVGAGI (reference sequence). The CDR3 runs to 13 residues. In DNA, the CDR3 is TGTGCCAGCAGTTACTCGGGAGGGGCTGAAGCTTTCTTT. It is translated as CASSYSGGAEAFF.